Following are 20 T cell receptor beta chains from one sample sequenced in a study of cytomegalovirus exposure and HLA in healthy donors. PCR was performed using 60 Vbeta and 13 Jbeta primers. The method was immunoSEQ multiplex PCR; TCRdb's version includes in-frame clones alone and lacks a portion of them. The sample has about 120,000 clones, 75% to 85% seen once. Sequenced material: PBMCs. The receptors stem from a female donor in good health and CMV-seropositive.

The chain couples TRBV10-1 to TRBJ2-3, with TRBD2 as a possible D gene (7 bases). Germline assignment: CDR1 WNHNN and CDR2 SYGVQD (reference sequence). V was clipped by 0 bases and J by 4 bases, with 11 bases between them. The length of the CDR3 is 15 residues. The CDR3 coding sequence is TGCGCCAGCAGTGAGTCGGGGGGGCCCTCAGATACGCAGTATTTT. Translated: CASSESGGPSDTQYF.

This clone was detected only once. J is TRBJ2-3 and V is TRBV4-1; D gene unclear. The germline gives CDR1 MGHRA, CDR2 YSYEKL. Trimming took off 2 bases at V and 2 bases at J, with 11 bases between the two ends. CDR3 length: 15 residues. The CDR3: CASSQIAQPTDTQYF. The DNA of the CDR3 is TGCGCCAGCAGCCAAATAGCCCAGCCCACAGATACGCAGTATTTT.

This clone was seen a handful of times. V usage is TRBV4-2 and J usage is TRBJ1-1; TRBD1 might be the D (6 bases). Trimming left V 3 bases short and J 1 base short, with 15 bases between. Germline values: CDR1 LGHNA, CDR2 YNFKEQ. The CDR3 runs to 16 residues. CDR3 sequence (DNA): TGTGCCAGCAGCCAGTCGTGGGGGGGCACGAACACTGAAGCTTTCTTT. This encodes CASSQSWGGTNTEAFF.

V is TRBV2 and J is TRBJ1-1, with D maybe TRBD1 (6 bases). V lost 8 bases and J 1 base, leaving 11 bases between the germline ends. This CDR3 has 13 residues. CDR1 is SNHLY, CDR2 FYNNEI, per germline. CDR3 region: CASSSQGNTEAFF. The CDR3 region has the DNA TGTGCCAGCTCGTCACAGGGGAACACTGAAGCTTTCTTT.

V and J are TRBV6-5 and TRBJ1-2; TRBD1 matches at 11 bases. Germline lookup yields CDR1 MNHEY and CDR2 SVGAGI. V shed 4 bases and J 6 bases; nucleotides not matched to a gene: 10. This CDR3 has 16 amino acids. CDR3 protein: CASSSDRGRDLDGYTF. CDR3 nucleotides: TGTGCCAGCAGTTCGGACAGGGGGCGAGATTTGGATGGCTACACCTTC.

This chain links TRBV13 with TRBJ2-7; D not resolved. The germline gives CDR1 PRHDT, CDR2 FYEKMQ (reference sequence). The CDR3 covers 14 residues. With 4 bases removed from V and 2 bases from J, the gap between germline ends came to 12 bases. The CDR3 spells CASSSLYSPYEQYF. Here the CDR3 DNA reads TGTGCCAGCAGCTCCCTATACAGCCCCTACGAGCAGTACTTC.

V is TRBV7-9 and J is TRBJ1-1, with TRBD1 matching over 7 bases. The CDR3 consists of 15 residues. The V gene end was trimmed by 5 bases and the J gene end by 3 bases; junction bases not matched to a gene: 9. CDR1 SEHNR and CDR2 FQNEAQ come from the germline V gene (reference sequence). CDR3: CASSPHRGADTEAFF. CDR3 DNA sequence: TGTGCCAGCAGCCCACACAGGGGAGCGGACACTGAAGCTTTCTTT.

The CDR3 protein is CASSYASGAYNSPLHF. The DNA of the CDR3 is TGTGCCAGCAGTTACGCCTCCGGGGCCTATAATTCACCCCTCCACTTT. This rearrangement joins TRBV6-5 to TRBJ1-6, with D unresolved. The germline V and J ends were trimmed by 2 bases and 2 bases, with 10 bases remaining between them. The CDR3 consists of 16 residues. The germline V gene has CDR1 MNHEY and CDR2 SVGAGI.

This chain links TRBV7-2 with TRBJ1-5; D possibly corresponds to TRBD1 (5 bases). CDR1 and CDR2 from the germline V gene are SGHTA and FQGNSA. CDR3 length equals 14 residues. V was pared by 4 bases and J by 7 bases, with 14 bases between. The CDR3 sequence is CASSWAGKDQPQHF. The DNA for the CDR3 is TGTGCCAGCAGCTGGGCAGGGAAGGACCAGCCCCAGCATTTT.

The genes are TRBV25-1 and TRBJ2-3, with 10 positions matching TRBD1. V shed 4 bases, J shed 2 bases, and the junction held 3 bases outside the gene matches. The CDR3 extends over 15 amino acids. From germline, CDR1 is MGHDK and CDR2 SYGVNS. CDR3 region: CASSAGQGNTDTQYF. CDR3 DNA: TGTGCCAGCAGTGCGGGACAGGGGAACACAGATACGCAGTATTTT.

The chain combines TRBV2 with TRBJ2-7; D ambiguous. Germline CDR1 is SNHLY and CDR2 is FYNNEI. V lost 1 base, J lost 6 bases, and 7 bases lay in between. The CDR3 runs to 12 residues. CDR3 residues: CASSEDEAEQYF. The CDR3 DNA reads TGTGCCAGCAGTGAAGACGAGGCCGAGCAGTACTTC.

This chain uses TRBV18 with TRBJ1-3; D gene ambiguous. CDR3 length: 15 amino acids. The germline V and J ends were trimmed by 0 bases and 1 base, with 7 bases remaining between them. Germline CDR1 KGHSH, CDR2 LQKENI. In DNA, the CDR3 is TGTGCCAGCTCACCACCGGGAGGGTCTGGAAACACCATATATTTT. Translating it yields CASSPPGGSGNTIYF.

This clone was found a few times. J is TRBJ1-5 and V is TRBV7-9, with no clear D. This CDR3 spans 13 amino acids. The germline V and J ends were trimmed by 2 bases and 9 bases, with 11 bases remaining between them. The germline gives CDR1 SEHNR, CDR2 FQNEAQ (reference sequence). The chain's CDR3 is CASSLPGSGPQHF. In DNA form, the CDR3 reads TGTGCCAGCAGCTTACCGGGATCGGGGCCCCAGCATTTT.

The V and J genes are TRBV30 and TRBJ1-6; 10 positions match TRBD1. This CDR3 has 15 residues. Per germline, CDR1 GTSNPN and CDR2 SVGIG (reference sequence). CDR3 protein: CAIDRGLPLGSPLHF. For the CDR3, the DNA is TGTGCTATTGACAGGGGGCTCCCTTTAGGATCACCCCTCCACTTT.

The V and J genes are TRBV5-1 and TRBJ2-2, with D tentatively TRBD1 (5 bases). The CDR3 length is 13 residues. Trimming took off 6 bases at V and 6 bases at J, with 12 bases between the two ends. Germline CDR1 reads SGHRS; CDR2 reads YFSETQ. The CDR3 here is CASTPGRPGELFF. The CDR3 DNA is TGCGCCAGCACCCCAGGGCGGCCCGGGGAGCTGTTTTTT.

The V gene is TRBV18, the J gene TRBJ2-5; 10 positions agree with TRBD1. Germline values: CDR1 KGHSH, CDR2 LQKENI. This CDR3 comprises 16 residues. Germline trimming cut 3 bases from V and 5 bases from J; bases unmatched to any gene: 9. In DNA, the CDR3 is TGTGCCAGCTCACCGTGGGACAGGGGCGCCCCGGAGACCCAGTACTTC. As protein: CASSPWDRGAPETQYF.

V usage is TRBV6-5 and J usage is TRBJ1-4, with TRBD1 matching over 7 bases. Trimming at V came to 5 bases and at J to 8 bases, leaving 11 bases not matched to a gene. Germline CDR1 reads MNHEY; CDR2 reads SVGAGI. The CDR3 extends over 15 amino acids. As DNA, the CDR3 is TGTGCCAGCAGTGGCAGACAGGGACTTCGGGAAAAACTGTTTTTT. It translates to CASSGRQGLREKLFF.

V gene TRBV25-1 combines with J gene TRBJ2-1, with 10 bases that match TRBD1. CDR1 is MGHDK and CDR2 is SYGVNS in the germline V gene. V lost 3 bases to trimming and J lost 5 bases; unmatched junction nucleotides: 13. The CDR3 has 18 residues. The CDR3 sequence: CASSDSSRDRGPNNEQFF. In DNA form, the CDR3 reads TGTGCCAGCAGTGACTCCAGCCGGGACAGGGGACCCAACAATGAGCAGTTCTTC.

This clone was seen only once. This chain uses TRBV27 with TRBJ1-6; the match to TRBD1 covers 8 bases. Germline assignment: CDR1 MNHEY and CDR2 SMNVEV (reference sequence). This CDR3 comprises 15 residues. V was clipped by 5 bases and J by 9 bases; unmatched bases: 9. CDR3 sequence: CASSPQTGAASPLHF. CDR3 DNA sequence: TGTGCCAGCAGTCCCCAGACAGGGGCAGCTTCACCCCTCCACTTT.

V and J are TRBV9 and TRBJ1-5; 8 bases fit TRBD1. Unmatched junction bases numbered 4, after V lost 3 bases and J lost 2 bases. CDR1 SGDLS and CDR2 YYNGEE come from the germline V gene. The CDR3 has 15 amino acids. The CDR3 loop is CASSEGTGRNQPQHF. In DNA form, the CDR3 reads TGTGCCAGCAGCGAAGGGACAGGACGCAATCAGCCCCAGCATTTT.